A selection of T cell receptor beta chains follows, all from one sample in a study of OX40 agonist ivuxolimab in advanced cancers. Sequenced by immunoSEQ multiplex PCR; TCRdb stores in-frame clones only, minus some. The data show some 60,000 clones, about 89% seen once. The sample was CD4+ or CD8+ T cells sorted from blood, taken in a trial of the OX40 agonist ivuxolimab. Receptors were obtained from an adult with an advanced solid tumor such as melanoma, head and neck, liver or kidney cancer. CDR3s include the opening cysteine and the closing phenylalanine or tryptophan. Each record gives: V gene, D gene, clone size, J gene, CDR3 protein, CDR3 DNA. A D gene is named only where the DNA matches it firmly. Size is stated for part of the rows, as once, few or many counts, or as a class when the clone is expanded.

TRBV7-2	TRBD1	.	TRBJ2-7	CASSYRQGSSYEQYF	TGTGCCAGCAGCTACCGACAGGGATCGTCCTACGAGCAGTACTTC
TRBV5-6	TRBD2	.	TRBJ2-2	CASSSLTGEGPGELFF	TGTGCCAGCAGCTCTCTCACGGGGGAGGGCCCCGGGGAGCTGTTTTTT
TRBV5-1	TRBD2	.	TRBJ2-5	CASSSTSGVNWETQYF	TGCGCCAGCAGCTCGACTAGCGGGGTGAACTGGGAGACCCAGTACTTC
TRBV5-1	.	.	TRBJ2-3	CASSSSPGTDTQYF	TGCGCCAGCAGCTCGAGCCCCGGGACAGATACGCAGTATTTT
TRBV5-1	.	.	TRBJ2-7	CASSLAPDSSYEQYF	TGCGCCAGCAGCTTGGCGCCGGACAGTTCCTACGAGCAGTACTTC
TRBV28	.	.	TRBJ2-7	CASSLQYEQYF	TGTGCCAGCAGTTTACAGTACGAGCAGTACTTC
TRBV7-2	TRBD2	.	TRBJ2-7	CASSFSGDPTVREQYF	TGTGCCAGCAGCTTTAGCGGGGATCCTACAGTCCGGGAGCAGTACTTC
TRBV7-6	TRBD2	.	TRBJ2-1	CASSSGLAEQFF	TGTGCCAGCAGCTCCGGACTAGCGGAGCAGTTCTTC
TRBV5-4	TRBD2	.	TRBJ2-5	CASSFGGTSGGREETQYF	TGTGCCAGCAGCTTCGGTGGGACTAGCGGGGGGAGGGAAGAGACCCAGTACTTC
TRBV5-6	.	once	TRBJ2-1	CASSPGEPYNEQFF	TGTGCCAGCAGCCCAGGGGAACCCTACAATGAGCAGTTCTTC
TRBV19	TRBD1	.	TRBJ2-7	CASSTGQGNEQYF	TGTGCCAGTAGTACCGGACAGGGCAACGAGCAGTACTTC
TRBV7-9	.	.	TRBJ2-1	CASSLDPKEFF	TGTGCCAGCAGCTTAGACCCCAAAGAGTTCTTC
TRBV2	.	.	TRBJ1-1	CASSTQSQTEAFF	TGTGCCAGCAGTACGCAGTCCCAAACTGAAGCTTTCTTT
TRBV5-5	.	once	TRBJ1-4	CASSFVRSNEKLFF	TGTGCCAGCAGCTTCGTACGGAGTAATGAAAAACTGTTTTTT
TRBV30	.	.	TRBJ2-1	CAWRLQGGSEQFF	TGTGCCTGGAGACTACAGGGAGGGAGTGAGCAGTTCTTC
TRBV10-3	.	.	TRBJ2-7	CAIGTFYEQYF	TGTGCCATTGGGACTTTCTACGAGCAGTACTTC
TRBV5-1	.	once	TRBJ2-1	CASSLAGAGTGYNEQFF	TGCGCCAGCAGCTTGGCGGGTGCCGGGACTGGATACAATGAGCAGTTCTTC
TRBV6-5	.	.	TRBJ2-7	CASSRNRGSYEQYF	TGTGCCAGCAGTCGAAACAGAGGCTCCTACGAGCAGTACTTC
TRBV7-9	.	.	TRBJ1-1	CASSLILLDTEAFF	TGTGCCAGCAGCTTAATACTGTTGGACACTGAAGCTTTCTTT
TRBV6-1	.	once	TRBJ1-4	CASSESRLAEKLFF	TGTGCCAGCAGTGAAAGCCGCCTGGCTGAAAAACTGTTTTTT
TRBV9	TRBD2	few	TRBJ2-5	CASSATSGRETQYF	TGTGCCAGCAGCGCTACTAGCGGGAGAGAGACCCAGTACTTC
TRBV6-6	.	once	TRBJ2-1	CASSYSREQFF	TGTGCCAGCAGTTACTCGAGAGAGCAGTTCTTC
TRBV7-2	.	once	TRBJ1-3	CASSFGSLGNTIYF	TGTGCCAGCAGCTTCGGGAGTCTCGGAAACACCATATATTTT
TRBV28	.	.	TRBJ2-7	CASARQVIYEQYF	TGTGCCAGCGCAAGACAGGTTATCTACGAGCAGTACTTC
TRBV28	TRBD1	once	TRBJ2-7	CASSLKRTGREQYF	TGTGCCAGCAGTTTGAAAAGGACAGGTCGCGAGCAGTACTTC
TRBV18	.	.	TRBJ2-1	CASSPPSGLAYNEQFF	TGTGCCAGCTCACCACCATCTGGGCTAGCCTACAATGAGCAGTTCTTC
TRBV19	TRBD1	.	TRBJ1-2	CASSVQGAYYGYTF	TGTGCCAGTAGTGTTCAGGGGGCATATTATGGCTACACCTTC
TRBV4-1	.	.	TRBJ1-2	CASSQPDTPNYGYTF	TGCGCCAGCAGCCAACCAGACACTCCTAACTATGGCTACACCTTC
TRBV6-5	.	.	TRBJ2-3	CASSYLQTTDTQYF	TGTGCCAGCAGTTACCTCCAGACCACAGATACGCAGTATTTT
TRBV5-6	.	.	TRBJ2-7	CASSLIGDGYEQYF	TGTGCCAGCAGCTTAATTGGGGATGGGTACGAGCAGTACTTC
TRBV9	.	.	TRBJ2-2	CASSGREGELFF	TGTGCCAGCAGCGGACGAGAAGGGGAGCTGTTTTTT
TRBV27	.	once	TRBJ2-3	CASSLSPSGTDTQYF	TGTGCCAGCAGTTTATCCCCTAGCGGCACAGATACGCAGTATTTT
TRBV10-3	TRBD2	.	TRBJ2-7	CAVRPAGGPSYEQYF	TGTGCCGTCCGGCCCGCGGGAGGGCCGTCCTACGAGCAGTACTTC
TRBV6-1	.	.	TRBJ2-5	CASRGGIMETQYF	TGTGCCAGCAGGGGCGGGATTATGGAGACCCAGTACTTC